These T cell receptor beta chains were read from a single sample in a study of regulatory T cells in long-lasting Graves disease. Via MiXCR, TCRdb re-called the multiplex PCR reads, giving one row per CDR3 protein. This table has 350,000 to 450,000 distinct CDR3 sequences, around 11% appearing once. In addition, the sample was reused for a study of T cells in Graves' hyperthyroidism and ophthalmopathy.

Sequenced material: peripheral blood mononuclear cells (PBMCs), taken at new diagnosis, from a patient treated with antithyroid drugs. These receptors were taken from a woman in her late teens or twenties with Graves disease. Each CDR3 is given with its conserved first and last residue. D genes are given only for firm matches. For some rows the clone size is stated as once, few or many, or as a class when expanded; others skip it.

CDR3 protein	CDR3 DNA	V gene	J gene	D gene	clone size
CASSYSVSRAGGKAFF	TGTGCCAGCAGTTACTCCGTTTCGAGGGCTGGGGGGAAAGCTTTCTTT	TRBV6-2/TRBV6-3	TRBJ1-1	-	-
CSASYYRNTEAFF	TGCAGTGCTAGCTACTACCGGAACACTGAAGCTTTCTTT	TRBV20-1	TRBJ1-1	-	many
CASRKTGSKAGELFF	TGTGCCAGCAGAAAGACAGGGTCGAAGGCCGGGGAGCTGTTTTTT	TRBV12-3/TRBV12-4	TRBJ2-2	TRBD1	many
CASSDRGLRNNEQFF	TGTGCCAGCAGTGACAGGGGTTTACGGAACAATGAGCAGTTCTTC	TRBV6-2/TRBV6-3	TRBJ2-1	TRBD1	many
CASSIPGLGDQPQHF	TGTGCCAGTAGTATCCCGGGGTTAGGAGATCAGCCCCAGCATTTT	TRBV19	TRBJ1-5	-	-
CASSYSGHRNEKLFF	TGTGCCAGCAGTTACTCGGGACACAGGAATGAAAAACTGTTTTTT	TRBV6-5	TRBJ1-4	-	few
CSARAGGPDTQYF	TGCAGTGCCAGAGCGGGAGGGCCAGATACGCAGTATTTT	TRBV20-1	TRBJ2-3	TRBD2	many
CSARDPGGRGQPQHF	TGCAGTGCTAGAGATCCGGGGGGCCGAGGACAGCCCCAGCATTTT	TRBV20-1	TRBJ1-5	-	many
CSVGEQFNQPQHF	TGCAGCGTTGGGGAACAGTTCAATCAGCCCCAGCATTTT	TRBV29-1	TRBJ1-5	-	many
CASSFPGGPYGYTF	TGTGCCAGCAGTTTCCCAGGGGGCCCATATGGCTACACCTTC	TRBV6-5	TRBJ1-2	TRBD1	few
CASSPLEPWNGYTF	TGTGCCAGCAGTCCTCTGGAACCTTGGAATGGCTACACCTTC	TRBV12-3/TRBV12-4	TRBJ1-2	-	-
CASSQPGTGTEAFF	TGTGCCAGCAGCCAGCCGGGGACAGGGACTGAAGCTTTCTTT	TRBV7-9	TRBJ1-1	TRBD1	few
CASSPRQGAGDEQFF	TGTGCCAGCAGTCCGCGACAGGGGGCTGGCGATGAGCAGTTCTTC	TRBV6-2/TRBV6-3	TRBJ2-1	TRBD1	many
CASSPALGQSYEQYF	TGTGCCAGCAGTCCCGCCCTGGGGCAGTCCTACGAGCAGTACTTC	TRBV2	TRBJ2-7	-	many
CASSPLLSNQPQHF	TGTGCCAGCAGCCCATTGTTGAGCAATCAGCCCCAGCATTTT	TRBV7-9	TRBJ1-5	-	-
CASNSGGIYGYTF	TGTGCCAGCAATTCAGGGGGCATCTATGGCTACACCTTC	TRBV5-5	TRBJ1-2	TRBD1	-
CASSIIPGQGRTEAFF	TGTGCCAGTAGTATAATCCCCGGACAGGGAAGAACTGAAGCTTTCTTT	TRBV19	TRBJ1-1	TRBD1	many
CASSLTQGRKAGYTF	TGTGCCAGCAGCCTAACCCAGGGCAGGAAGGCTGGCTACACCTTC	TRBV13	TRBJ1-2	-	many
CASSTRDRGNQPQHF	TGTGCCAGCAGCACCAGGGACAGGGGGAATCAGCCCCAGCATTTT	TRBV7-9	TRBJ1-5	TRBD1	few
CAWGEVGNEQFF	TGTGCCTGGGGGGAGGTGGGCAATGAGCAGTTCTTC	TRBV30	TRBJ2-1	-	-
CASSSGDRRYEQYF	TGTGCCAGCAGTTCAGGGGACCGGAGATACGAGCAGTACTTC	TRBV28	TRBJ2-7	-	many
CASSSKLGVYEQYF	TGTGCCAGCAGCTCAAAGTTGGGGGTCTACGAGCAGTACTTC	TRBV5-8	TRBJ2-7	-	many
CASSQARAGSSYNEQFF	TGTGCCAGCAGCCAAGCCCGAGCGGGGAGCTCCTACAATGAGCAGTTCTTC	TRBV14	TRBJ2-1	TRBD2	many
CASSVTGSLGTDTQYF	TGTGCCAGCAGCGTTACGGGGTCTCTCGGCACAGATACGCAGTATTTT	TRBV9	TRBJ2-3	-	many
CASSFDWYTEAFF	TGTGCCAGCAGCTTTGATTGGTACACTGAAGCTTTCTTT	TRBV11-2	TRBJ1-1	-	many
CASSYQSLHNSPLHF	TGTGCCAGCAGTTACCAGAGCCTCCATAATTCACCCCTCCACTTT	TRBV6-2/TRBV6-3	TRBJ1-6	-	few
CASQLRRPYQPQHF	TGTGCCAGCCAGTTAAGACGTCCCTATCAGCCCCAGCATTTT	TRBV6-2/TRBV6-3	TRBJ1-5	-	many
CASSAAAGGGYEQFF	TGTGCCAGTAGTGCCGCGGCGGGGGGGGGGTATGAGCAGTTCTTC	TRBV19	TRBJ2-1	TRBD2	many
CASSSLLAEAYEQYF	TGTGCCAGCAGTTCCCTACTAGCGGAGGCCTACGAGCAGTACTTC	TRBV6-2/TRBV6-3	TRBJ2-7	TRBD2	many
CASSFGQKETQYF	TGTGCCAGCAGTTTCGGACAGAAAGAGACCCAGTACTTC	TRBV7-9	TRBJ2-5	-	many
CASSSAGAADTQYF	TGTGCCAGCAGCTCAGCGGGGGCGGCAGATACGCAGTATTTT	TRBV11-2	TRBJ2-3	TRBD2	many
CASSSHNEQFF	TGTGCCAGCAGTTCCCACAATGAGCAGTTCTTC	TRBV12-3/TRBV12-4	TRBJ2-1	-	many
CASSLSGTDTQYF	TGTGCCAGCAGCCTATCGGGAACAGATACGCAGTATTTT	TRBV11-2	TRBJ2-3	-	many
CASRRDSGTDTQYF	TGTGCCAGCAGAAGGGACAGTGGCACAGATACGCAGTATTTT	TRBV12-3/TRBV12-4	TRBJ2-3	TRBD1	many
CAHQRQGPSNEQFF	TGTGCCCACCAAAGACAGGGGCCGTCCAATGAGCAGTTCTTC	TRBV10-3	TRBJ2-1	TRBD1	once
CSVEVSPNEKLFF	TGCAGCGTTGAAGTCTCTCCCAATGAAAAACTGTTTTTT	TRBV29-1	TRBJ1-4	-	many
CASSFQPTGGADTQYF	TGTGCCAGCAGTTTCCAGCCGACAGGGGGGGCAGATACGCAGTATTTT	TRBV27	TRBJ2-3	TRBD1	many
CASSSTGVGYEQYF	TGTGCCAGCAGTTCGACAGGGGTTGGATACGAGCAGTACTTC	TRBV6-2/TRBV6-3	TRBJ2-7	TRBD1	many
CSARDHRGTGELFF	TGCAGTGCTAGAGATCATCGCGGCACCGGGGAGCTGTTTTTT	TRBV20-1	TRBJ2-2	-	many
CASSLYRDGNEQFF	TGTGCCAGCAGCTTGTACCGGGACGGCAATGAGCAGTTCTTC	TRBV11-1	TRBJ2-1	-	many
CAISETRNPNYGYTF	TGTGCCATCAGTGAGACGAGGAATCCTAACTATGGCTACACCTTC	TRBV10-3	TRBJ1-2	-	many
CASSEFRGFNEKLFF	TGTGCCAGCAGTGAATTTCGGGGGTTCAATGAAAAACTGTTTTTT	TRBV2	TRBJ1-4	-	many
CAISERLAGGYNEQFF	TGTGCCATCAGTGAGAGACTAGCGGGAGGGTACAATGAGCAGTTCTTC	TRBV10-3	TRBJ2-1	TRBD2	-
CSGIGAPHQETQYF	TGCAGTGGTATAGGGGCCCCACACCAAGAGACCCAGTACTTC	TRBV20-1	TRBJ2-5	-	few
CASSTYRGNGYTF	TGTGCCAGCAGCACCTACAGGGGAAATGGCTACACCTTC	TRBV7-2	TRBJ1-2	TRBD1	many
CASSWGTSGSYEQYF	TGTGCCAGCAGCTGGGGGACTAGCGGTTCCTACGAGCAGTACTTC	TRBV7-9	TRBJ2-7	TRBD2	many
CASSESTGSGEQFF	TGTGCCAGCAGTGAATCGACAGGATCAGGAGAGCAGTTCTTC	TRBV6-1	TRBJ2-1	-	many
CASSYVYSEGGEPQHF	TGTGCCAGCAGTTACGTCTACTCCGAAGGGGGTGAGCCCCAGCATTTT	TRBV6-2/TRBV6-3	TRBJ1-5	-	many
CASSMRRDGAKNIQYF	TGTGCCAGTAGTATGAGGAGGGATGGGGCCAAAAACATTCAGTACTTC	TRBV19	TRBJ2-4	-	-
CSARRPGPGSKAYEQYF	TGCAGTGCTAGAAGACCAGGACCGGGTTCAAAGGCCTACGAGCAGTACTTC	TRBV20-1	TRBJ2-7	-	-
CASSLNWGTQETRYF	TGTGCCAGCAGCCTGAATTGGGGGACGCAAGAGACCCGGTACTTC	TRBV12-3/TRBV12-4	TRBJ2-5	-	-
CASSHLGGINNEQFF	TGTGCCAGCAGTCACCTGGGGGGTATAAACAATGAGCAGTTCTTC	TRBV6-2/TRBV6-3	TRBJ2-1	-	few
CSVVETGGFYNYGYTF	TGCAGCGTTGTAGAGACAGGGGGCTTTTATAACTATGGCTACACCTTC	TRBV29-1	TRBJ1-2	TRBD1	few
CASSPGDTSGEQFF	TGTGCCAGCAGTCCTGGGGACACATCGGGTGAGCAGTTCTTC	TRBV12-3/TRBV12-4	TRBJ2-1	-	many